Listed below are T cell receptor beta chains from one sample, sequenced in a study of blood T cell repertoires in COVID-19. TCRdb's copy holds only in-frame clones and misses some; the assay was immunoSEQ multiplex PCR. The profile shows about 130,000 clones, just under 85% of them singletons. Sequenced input: peripheral blood. Every receptor here comes from a human donor in a cohort sampled during active COVID-19. Both conserved end residues are part of each CDR3. A D gene is named only where the DNA matches it firmly. The size field is filled for only some rows; it gives once, few, many or a size class.

>TRBJ1-1|TRBV19|-|-
CASSIIGDEAFF
TGTGCCAGTAGTATAATCGGGGATGAAGCTTTCTTT
>TRBJ2-7|TRBV29-1|-|TRBD1
CSVAGTVYEQYF
TGCAGCGTTGCCGGGACAGTCTACGAGCAGTACTTC
>TRBJ1-6|TRBV30|few|-
CAWNPVEYSPLHF
TGTGCCTGGAACCCCGTGGAGTATTCACCCCTCCACTTT
>TRBJ2-1|TRBV5-4|-|-
CASSFQGNNEQFF
TGTGCCAGCAGCTTCCAGGGTAACAATGAGCAGTTCTTC
>TRBJ1-2|TRBV6-1|-|-
CASSEGPNYGYTF
TGTGCCAGCAGTGAAGGGCCTAACTATGGCTACACCTTC
>TRBJ2-5|TRBV11-2|once|-
CASSLAERVYF
TGTGCCAGCAGCTTAGCCGAGCGAGTATACTTC
>TRBJ2-7|TRBV5-1|-|TRBD1
CASSFPDRRPYEQYF
TGCGCCAGCAGCTTCCCGGACAGGCGCCCTTACGAGCAGTACTTC
>TRBJ1-5|TRBV11-2|-|-
CASSLVAGSSNQPQHF
TGTGCCAGCAGCTTAGTAGCAGGGTCAAGCAATCAGCCCCAGCATTTT
>TRBJ2-7|TRBV15|-|-
CATSRETGWDYEQYF
TGTGCCACCAGCAGAGAAACAGGGTGGGACTACGAGCAGTACTTC
>TRBJ2-2|TRBV3-1/TRBV3-2|few|-
CASSPITGKGTGELFF
TGTGCCAGCAGCCCCATCACAGGGAAAGGCACCGGGGAGCTGTTTTTT
>TRBJ1-6|TRBV11-2|-|-
CASSLAFGSYNSPLHF
TGTGCCAGCAGCTTAGCTTTCGGCTCCTATAATTCACCCCTCCACTTT
>TRBJ1-2|TRBV7-9|-|TRBD1
CASSEQGSNYGYTF
TGTGCCAGCAGCGAACAGGGGTCGAACTATGGCTACACCTTC
>TRBJ2-5|TRBV7-2|-|TRBD2
CASSLVKAGGGAQYF
TGTGCCAGCAGCTTAGTCAAAGCGGGGGGCGGGGCCCAGTACTTC
>TRBJ2-7|TRBV15|-|TRBD2
CATSRDLRERGGALSDEQYF
TGTGCCACCAGCAGAGATCTAAGGGAACGGGGGGGGGCGCTTTCGGACGAGCAGTACTTC
>TRBJ2-3|TRBV5-1|-|-
CASSLVPGRGMADTQYF
TGCGCCAGCAGCTTGGTCCCGGGCAGGGGCATGGCAGATACGCAGTATTTT
>TRBJ1-4|TRBV4-1|-|TRBD1
CASSLQGQGANEKLFF
TGCGCCAGCAGCCTACAGGGACAGGGAGCTAATGAAAAACTGTTTTTT
>TRBJ2-7|TRBV2|-|TRBD1
CASARDRGYEQYF
TGTGCCAGCGCCCGGGACAGGGGCTACGAGCAGTACTTC
>TRBJ1-6|TRBV18|-|-
CASSPLPGTRVNSPLHF
TGTGCCAGCTCACCTCTCCCCGGGACAAGGGTAAATTCACCCCTCCACTTT
>TRBJ1-6|TRBV6-4|-|TRBD1
CASRKTGTGVSPLHF
TGTGCCAGCAGAAAGACCGGGACAGGGGTTTCACCCCTCCACTTT
>TRBJ2-1|TRBV14|-|TRBD2
CASSQPAGKEFF
TGTGCCAGCAGCCAACCAGCGGGAAAGGAGTTCTTC
>TRBJ1-2|TRBV3-1/TRBV3-2|-|TRBD1
CASSPVRGSYGYTF
TGTGCCAGCAGCCCGGTCAGGGGGAGCTATGGCTACACCTTC